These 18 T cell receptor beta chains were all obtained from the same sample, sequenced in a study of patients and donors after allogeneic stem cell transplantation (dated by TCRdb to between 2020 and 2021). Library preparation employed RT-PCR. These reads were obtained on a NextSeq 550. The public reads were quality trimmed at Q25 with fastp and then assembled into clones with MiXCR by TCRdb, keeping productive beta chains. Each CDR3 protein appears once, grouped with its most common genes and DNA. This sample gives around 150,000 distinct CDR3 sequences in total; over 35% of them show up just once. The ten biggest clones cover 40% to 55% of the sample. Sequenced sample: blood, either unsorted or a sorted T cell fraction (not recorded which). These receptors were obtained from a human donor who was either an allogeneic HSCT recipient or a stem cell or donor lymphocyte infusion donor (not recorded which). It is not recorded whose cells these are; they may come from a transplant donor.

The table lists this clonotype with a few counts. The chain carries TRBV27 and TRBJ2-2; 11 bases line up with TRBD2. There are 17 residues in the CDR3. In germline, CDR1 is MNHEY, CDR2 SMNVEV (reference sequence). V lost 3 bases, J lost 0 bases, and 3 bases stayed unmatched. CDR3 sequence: CASSFHSGGANTGELFF. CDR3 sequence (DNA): TGTGCCAGCAGTTTCCATAGCGGGGGGGCGAACACCGGGGAGCTGTTTTTT.

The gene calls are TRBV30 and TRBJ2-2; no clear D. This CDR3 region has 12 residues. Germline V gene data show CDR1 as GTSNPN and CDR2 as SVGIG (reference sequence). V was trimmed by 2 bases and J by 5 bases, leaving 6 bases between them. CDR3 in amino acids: CAWSKDTGELFF. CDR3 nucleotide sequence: TGTGCCTGGAGTAAGGATACCGGGGAGCTGTTTTTT. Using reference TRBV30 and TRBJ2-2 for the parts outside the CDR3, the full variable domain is SQTIHQWPATLVQPVGSPLSLECTVEGTSNPNLYWYRQAAGRGLQLLFYSVGIGQISSEVPQNLSASRPQDRQFILSSKKLLLSDSGFYLCAWSKDTGELFFGEGSRLTVL.

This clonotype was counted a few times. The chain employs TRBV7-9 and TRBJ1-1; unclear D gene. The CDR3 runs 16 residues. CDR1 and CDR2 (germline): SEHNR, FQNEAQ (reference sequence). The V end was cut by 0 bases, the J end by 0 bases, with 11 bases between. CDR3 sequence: CASSLAIGSLNTEAFF. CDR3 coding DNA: TGTGCCAGCAGCTTAGCGATAGGCAGCTTGAACACTGAAGCTTTCTTT.

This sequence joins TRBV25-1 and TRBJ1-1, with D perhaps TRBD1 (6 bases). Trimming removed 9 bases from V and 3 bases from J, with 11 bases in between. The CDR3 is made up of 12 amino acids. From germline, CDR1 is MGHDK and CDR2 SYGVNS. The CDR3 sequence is CASSTGYTEAFF. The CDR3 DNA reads TGTGCCAGTTCTACAGGGTACACTGAAGCTTTCTTT.

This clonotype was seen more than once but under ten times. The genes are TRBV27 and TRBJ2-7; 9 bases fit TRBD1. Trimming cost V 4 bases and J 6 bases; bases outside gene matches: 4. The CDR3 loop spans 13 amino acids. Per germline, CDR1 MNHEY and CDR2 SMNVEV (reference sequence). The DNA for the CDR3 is TGTGCCAGCAGTTGGGACAGGGTGAGCGAGCAGTACTTC. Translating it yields CASSWDRVSEQYF.

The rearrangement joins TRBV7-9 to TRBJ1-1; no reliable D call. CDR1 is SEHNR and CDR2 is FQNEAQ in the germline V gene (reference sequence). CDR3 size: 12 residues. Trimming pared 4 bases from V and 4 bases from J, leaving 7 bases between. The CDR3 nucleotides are TGTGCCAGCAGCTCCGTGGGCACTGAAGCTTTCTTT. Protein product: CASSSVGTEAFF.

The CDR3 bases are TGCGCCAGCAGCTTGAGCTGGGGACGAGGTCAGCCCCAGCATTTT. This translates into CASSLSWGRGQPQHF. The rearrangement joins TRBV5-1 to TRBJ1-5, with a possible D match to TRBD1 (5 bases). CDR3 length: 15 amino acids. CDR1 is SGHRS and CDR2 is YFSETQ in the germline V gene. Trimming took off 1 base at V and 6 bases at J, with 14 bases between the two ends.

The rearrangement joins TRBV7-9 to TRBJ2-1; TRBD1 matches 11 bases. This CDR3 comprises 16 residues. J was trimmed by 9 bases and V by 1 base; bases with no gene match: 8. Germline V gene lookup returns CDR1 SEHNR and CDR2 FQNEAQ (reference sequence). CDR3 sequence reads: CASSLVSGQGAGEQFF. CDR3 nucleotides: TGTGCCAGCAGCTTAGTTTCAGGACAGGGGGCCGGTGAGCAGTTCTTC.

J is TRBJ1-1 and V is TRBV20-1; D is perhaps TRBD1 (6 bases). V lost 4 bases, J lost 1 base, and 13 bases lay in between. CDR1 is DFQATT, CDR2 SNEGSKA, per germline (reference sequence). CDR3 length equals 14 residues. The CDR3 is CSAKLGQGNTEAFF. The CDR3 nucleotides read TGCAGTGCTAAGCTGGGACAAGGGAACACTGAAGCTTTCTTT.

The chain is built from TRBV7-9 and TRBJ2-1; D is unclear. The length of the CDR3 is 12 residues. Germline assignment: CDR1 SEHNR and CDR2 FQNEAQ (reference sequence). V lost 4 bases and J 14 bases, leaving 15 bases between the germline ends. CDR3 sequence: CASSSRPPREFF. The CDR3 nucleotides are TGTGCCAGCAGCTCAAGACCTCCTAGGGAGTTCTTC.

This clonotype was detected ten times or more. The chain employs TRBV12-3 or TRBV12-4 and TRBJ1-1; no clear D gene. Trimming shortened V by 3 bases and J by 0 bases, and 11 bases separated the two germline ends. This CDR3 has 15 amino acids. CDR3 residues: CASSLGQFMNTEAFF. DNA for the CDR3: TGTGCCAGCAGTTTGGGTCAGTTCATGAACACTGAAGCTTTCTTT.

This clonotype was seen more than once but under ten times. The CDR3 is CASRPNQGLGYGYTF. CDR3 nucleotides: TGTGCCAGCAGGCCGAATCAGGGGCTCGGCTATGGCTACACCTTC. V is TRBV6-5 and J is TRBJ1-2; the D gene is possibly TRBD1 (6 bases). Germline V gene data show CDR1 as MNHEY and CDR2 as SVGAGI. The CDR3 runs to 15 residues. With 6 bases removed from V and 4 bases from J, the gap between germline ends came to 18 bases.

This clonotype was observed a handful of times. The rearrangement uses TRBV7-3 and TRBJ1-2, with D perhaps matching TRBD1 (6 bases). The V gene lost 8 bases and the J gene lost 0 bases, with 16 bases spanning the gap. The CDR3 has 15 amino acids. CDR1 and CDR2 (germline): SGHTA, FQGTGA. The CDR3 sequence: CASRAGAQSNYGYTF. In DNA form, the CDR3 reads TGTGCCAGCCGGGCGGGGGCCCAGTCTAACTATGGCTACACCTTC.

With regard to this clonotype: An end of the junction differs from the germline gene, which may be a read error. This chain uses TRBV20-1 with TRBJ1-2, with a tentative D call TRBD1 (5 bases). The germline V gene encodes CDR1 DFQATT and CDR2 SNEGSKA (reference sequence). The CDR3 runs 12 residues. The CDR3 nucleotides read TGCATTGCTCATGGACAAGTCTATGGCTACACCTTC. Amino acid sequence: CIAHGQVYGYTF.

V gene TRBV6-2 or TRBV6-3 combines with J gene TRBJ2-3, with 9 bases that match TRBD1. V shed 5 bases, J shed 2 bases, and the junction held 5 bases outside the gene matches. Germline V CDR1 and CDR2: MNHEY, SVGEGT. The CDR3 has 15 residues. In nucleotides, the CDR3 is TGTGCCAGCAGTCGACAGGGGGGGATCACAGATACGCAGTATTTT. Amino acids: CASSRQGGITDTQYF.

In DNA form, the CDR3 reads TGTGCCAGCAGTTTAGGGGGAAAAAGGACTGAAGCTTTCTTT. It specifies CASSLGGKRTEAFF. The rearrangement joins TRBV28 to TRBJ1-1; D is perhaps TRBD1 (5 bases). Trimming removed 2 bases at V and 5 bases at J, with 12 bases between. Germline V gene sequence: CDR1 MDHEN, CDR2 SYDVKM. The length of the CDR3 is 14 residues.

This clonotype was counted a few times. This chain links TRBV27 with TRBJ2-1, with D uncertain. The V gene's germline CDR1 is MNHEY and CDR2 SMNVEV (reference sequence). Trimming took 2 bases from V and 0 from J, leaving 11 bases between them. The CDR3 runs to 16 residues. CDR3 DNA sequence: TGTGCCAGCAGTTTACAGGCCAGGAACTCCTACAATGAGCAGTTCTTC. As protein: CASSLQARNSYNEQFF.

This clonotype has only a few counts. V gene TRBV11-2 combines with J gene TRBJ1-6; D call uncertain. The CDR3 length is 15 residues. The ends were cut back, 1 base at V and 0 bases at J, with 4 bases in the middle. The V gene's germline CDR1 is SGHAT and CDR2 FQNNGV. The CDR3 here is CASSLVRSYNSPLHF. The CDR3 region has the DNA TGTGCCAGCAGCTTAGTTCGCTCCTATAATTCACCCCTCCACTTT.